This TCR beta chain was sequenced during a study of CD8 T cells in ankylosing spondylitis (dated by TCRdb to 2016 to 2017). Concerning the study at large: T cell receptor beta repertoires were profiled in healthy donors and ankylosing spondylitis patients so that disease-linked TCR variants could be found. In total, the full study cohort was made up of roughly 100 healthy donors and approximately 27 ankylosing spondylitis patients. Peripheral blood was sampled, and synovial fluid was additionally collected from ankylosing spondylitis patients. The research as a whole found: In peripheral blood, the disease-linked clones were found at relatively low frequencies and had a CD8+ phenotype. Some motif variants had previously been reported in the synovial fluid and blood of reactive arthritis patients, which suggests shared mechanisms of disease initiation. A TCR beta motif of about eight highly homologous amino acid variants appeared characteristic of blood from ankylosing spondylitis patients. Significant enrichment of the disease-linked clones was reported in matched synovial fluid samples from ankylosing spondylitis patients.

The data were produced on an Illumina HiSeq 2500. Quantitative 5'-RACE with molecular barcodes was used to prepare TCR beta libraries. The paper's data handling went like this. A new computational method, built on a probabilistic model of VDJ rearrangement, was used to identify disease-linked TCR variants. The public reads were reanalyzed by TCRdb: fastp trimming at Q25, MiXCR alignment, in-frame beta chains only. Entries that share a CDR3 protein sequence are merged under the most common genes and DNA. The V and J calls and clone size are TCRdb's, not the authors'. Across this sample there are fewer than 650,000 distinct CDR3 sequences, with about 12% seen only once. The leading ten clones occupy about 6.8% of the sample. As regards this clonotype: Its binding antigen is unknown. No base quality information exists; no much larger clone differs at one position.

Including the terminal cysteine and phenylalanine, the CDR3 comprises 18 residues. Only CDR3 DNA remains: 54 bases, in frame from the first base. Recombination connected TRBV21-1 to TRBJ2-3; TRBD1, the table's D call, was not compared with the DNA. TRBV21-1 is deemed a pseudogene. This receptor was obtained from a male donor with ankylosing spondylitis. Sequenced material: blood, either unsorted or a sorted T cell fraction (not recorded which). The DNA reads as follows: TGTGCCAGCAGCAAAAGCCCCGGTCCAGCGGAGGGCACAGATACGCAGTATTTT. This translates into CASSKSPGPAEGTDTQYF.